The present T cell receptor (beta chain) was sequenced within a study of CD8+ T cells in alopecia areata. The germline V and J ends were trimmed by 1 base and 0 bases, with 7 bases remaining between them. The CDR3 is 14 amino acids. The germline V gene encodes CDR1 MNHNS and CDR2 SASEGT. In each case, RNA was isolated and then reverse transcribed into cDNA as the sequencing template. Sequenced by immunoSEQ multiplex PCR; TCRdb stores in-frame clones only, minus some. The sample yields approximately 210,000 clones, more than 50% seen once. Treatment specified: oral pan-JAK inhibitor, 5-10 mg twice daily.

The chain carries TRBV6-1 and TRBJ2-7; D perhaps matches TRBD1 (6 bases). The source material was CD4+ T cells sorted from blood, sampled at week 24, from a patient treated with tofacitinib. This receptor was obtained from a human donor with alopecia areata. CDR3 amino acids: CASSEDRDSYEQYF. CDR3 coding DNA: TGTGCCAGCAGTGAAGACAGGGACTCCTACGAGCAGTACTTC.